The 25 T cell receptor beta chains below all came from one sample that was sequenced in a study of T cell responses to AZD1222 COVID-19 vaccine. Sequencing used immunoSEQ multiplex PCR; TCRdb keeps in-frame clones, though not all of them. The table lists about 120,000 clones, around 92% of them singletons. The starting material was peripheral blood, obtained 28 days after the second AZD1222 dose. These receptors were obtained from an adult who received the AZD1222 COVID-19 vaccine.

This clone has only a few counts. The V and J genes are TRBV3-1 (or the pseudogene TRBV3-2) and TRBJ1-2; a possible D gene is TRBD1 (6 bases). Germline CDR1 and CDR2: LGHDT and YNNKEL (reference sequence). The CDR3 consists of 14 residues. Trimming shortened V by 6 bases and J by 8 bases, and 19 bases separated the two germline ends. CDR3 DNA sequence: TGTGCCAGCAGGGAGGCAGGGGAGGCTCTCGGCTACACCTTC. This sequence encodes CASREAGEALGYTF.

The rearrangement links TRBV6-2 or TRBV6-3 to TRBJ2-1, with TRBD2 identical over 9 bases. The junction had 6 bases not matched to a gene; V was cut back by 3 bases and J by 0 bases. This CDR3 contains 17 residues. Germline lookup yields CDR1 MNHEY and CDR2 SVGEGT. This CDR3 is CASSYGAGGLSYNEQFF. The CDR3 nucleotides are TGTGCCAGCAGTTATGGTGCGGGGGGGCTCTCCTACAATGAGCAGTTCTTC.

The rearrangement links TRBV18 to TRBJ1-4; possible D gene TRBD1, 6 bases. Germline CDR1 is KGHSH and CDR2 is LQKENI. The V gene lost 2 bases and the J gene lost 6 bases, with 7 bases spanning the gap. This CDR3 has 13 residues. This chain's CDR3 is CASSPNRDEKLFF. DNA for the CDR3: TGTGCCAGCTCACCAAACAGGGATGAAAAACTGTTTTTT. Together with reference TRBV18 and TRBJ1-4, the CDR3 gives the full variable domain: NAGVMQNPRHLVRRRGQEARLRCSPMKGHSHVYWYRQLPEEGLKFMVYLQKENIIDESGMPKERFSAEFPKEGPSILRIQQVVRGDSAAYFCASSPNRDEKLFFGSGTQLSVL.

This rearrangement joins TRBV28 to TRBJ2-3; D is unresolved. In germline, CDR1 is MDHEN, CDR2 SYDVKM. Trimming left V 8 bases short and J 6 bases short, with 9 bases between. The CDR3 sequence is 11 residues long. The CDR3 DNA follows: TGTGCCAGCGAAAGTTTTGATACGCAGTATTTT. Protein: CASESFDTQYF.

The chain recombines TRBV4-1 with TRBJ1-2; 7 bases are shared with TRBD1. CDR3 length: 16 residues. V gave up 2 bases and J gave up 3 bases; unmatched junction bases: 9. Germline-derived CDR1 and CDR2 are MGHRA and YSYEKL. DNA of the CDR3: TGCGCCAGCAGCCAAACGAAACAGGGGTGGGACTATGGCTACACCTTC. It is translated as CASSQTKQGWDYGYTF.

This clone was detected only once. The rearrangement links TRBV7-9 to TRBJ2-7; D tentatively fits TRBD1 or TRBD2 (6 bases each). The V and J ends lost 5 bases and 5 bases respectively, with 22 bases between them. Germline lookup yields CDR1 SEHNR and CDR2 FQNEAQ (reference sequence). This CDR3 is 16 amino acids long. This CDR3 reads CASSIGRRGSEHEQYF. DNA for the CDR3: TGTGCCAGCAGCATCGGCAGGAGGGGGTCTGAACACGAGCAGTACTTC.

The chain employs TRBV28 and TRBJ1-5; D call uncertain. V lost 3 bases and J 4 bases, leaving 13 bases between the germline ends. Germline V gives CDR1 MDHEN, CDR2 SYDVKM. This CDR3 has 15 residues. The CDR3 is CASSLSVVRNQPQHF. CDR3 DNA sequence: TGTGCCAGCAGTTTGTCCGTGGTCAGGAATCAGCCCCAGCATTTT.

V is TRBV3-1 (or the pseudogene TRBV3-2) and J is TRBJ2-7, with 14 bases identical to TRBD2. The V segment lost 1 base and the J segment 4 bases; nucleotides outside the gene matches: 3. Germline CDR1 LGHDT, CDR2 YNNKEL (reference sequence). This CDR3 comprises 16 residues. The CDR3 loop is CASSQGTSGGRYEQYF. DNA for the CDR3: TGTGCCAGCAGCCAAGGGACTAGCGGGGGGAGGTACGAGCAGTACTTC.

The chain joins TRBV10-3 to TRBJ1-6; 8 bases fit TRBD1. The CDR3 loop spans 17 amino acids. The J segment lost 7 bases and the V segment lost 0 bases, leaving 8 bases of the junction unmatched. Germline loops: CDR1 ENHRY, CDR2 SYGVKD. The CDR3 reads CAISESSGGAGNSPLHF. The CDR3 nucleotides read TGTGCCATCAGTGAGTCCTCAGGGGGCGCGGGGAATTCACCCCTCCACTTT.

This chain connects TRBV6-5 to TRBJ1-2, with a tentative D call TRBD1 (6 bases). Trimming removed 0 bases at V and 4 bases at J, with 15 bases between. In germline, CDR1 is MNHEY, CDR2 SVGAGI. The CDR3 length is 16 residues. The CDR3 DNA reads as TGTGCCAGCAGTTACTCGTCGCCAGGGGTTACCTATGGCTACACCTTC. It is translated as CASSYSSPGVTYGYTF.

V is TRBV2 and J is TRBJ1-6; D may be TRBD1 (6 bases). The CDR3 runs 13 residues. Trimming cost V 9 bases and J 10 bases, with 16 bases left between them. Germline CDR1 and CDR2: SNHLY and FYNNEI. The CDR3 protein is CASPGTSPSPLHF. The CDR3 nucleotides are TGTGCCAGTCCCGGGACATCCCCCTCACCCCTCCACTTT.

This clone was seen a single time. The CDR3 loop is CASSVEGTVVEAFF. As DNA, the CDR3 is TGTGCCAGCAGCGTAGAGGGGACAGTAGTTGAAGCTTTCTTT. The V gene is TRBV9, the J gene TRBJ1-1; 7 positions match TRBD1. V was clipped by 0 bases and J by 7 bases; unmatched bases: 6. This CDR3 spans 14 amino acids. The V gene's germline CDR1 is SGDLS and CDR2 YYNGEE.

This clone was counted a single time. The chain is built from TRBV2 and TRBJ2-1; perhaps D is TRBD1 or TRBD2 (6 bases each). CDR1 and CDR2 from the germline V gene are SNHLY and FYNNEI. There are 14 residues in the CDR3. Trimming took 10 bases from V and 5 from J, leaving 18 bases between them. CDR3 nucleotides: TGTGCCACATTGGGGGGCAGGGTCAACAATGAGCAGTTCTTC. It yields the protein CATLGGRVNNEQFF.

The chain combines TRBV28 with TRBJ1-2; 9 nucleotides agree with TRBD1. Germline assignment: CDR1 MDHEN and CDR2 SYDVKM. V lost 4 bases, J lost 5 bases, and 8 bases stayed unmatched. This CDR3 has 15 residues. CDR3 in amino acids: CASSSTGGVDYGYTF. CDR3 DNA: TGTGCCAGCAGTTCGACAGGGGGGGTCGATTATGGCTACACCTTC.

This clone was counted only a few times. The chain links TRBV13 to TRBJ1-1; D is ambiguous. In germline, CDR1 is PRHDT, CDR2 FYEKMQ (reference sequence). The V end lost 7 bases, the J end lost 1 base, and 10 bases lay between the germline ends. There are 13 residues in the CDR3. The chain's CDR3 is CASTFDTNTEAFF. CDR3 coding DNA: TGTGCCAGCACTTTCGACACGAACACTGAAGCTTTCTTT.

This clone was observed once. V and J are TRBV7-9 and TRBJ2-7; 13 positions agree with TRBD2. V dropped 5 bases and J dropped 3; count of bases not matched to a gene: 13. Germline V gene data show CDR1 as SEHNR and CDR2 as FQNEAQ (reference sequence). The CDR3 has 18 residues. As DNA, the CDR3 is TGTGCCAGCAGCACAAGCTCCGGGACTAGCGGGGAACTCTACGAGCAGTACTTC. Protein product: CASSTSSGTSGELYEQYF. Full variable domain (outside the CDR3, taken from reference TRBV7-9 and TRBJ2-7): DTGVSQNPRHKITKRGQNVTFRCDPISEHNRLYWYRQTLGQGPEFLTYFQNEAQLEKSRLLSDRFSAERPKGSFSTLEIQRTEQGDSAMYLCASSTSSGTSGELYEQYFGPGTRLTVT.

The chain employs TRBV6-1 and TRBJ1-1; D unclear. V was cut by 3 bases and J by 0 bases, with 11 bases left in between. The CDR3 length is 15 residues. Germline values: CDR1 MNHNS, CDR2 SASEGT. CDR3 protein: CASSDRGYMNTEAFF. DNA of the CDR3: TGTGCCAGCAGTGACCGGGGATATATGAACACTGAAGCTTTCTTT.

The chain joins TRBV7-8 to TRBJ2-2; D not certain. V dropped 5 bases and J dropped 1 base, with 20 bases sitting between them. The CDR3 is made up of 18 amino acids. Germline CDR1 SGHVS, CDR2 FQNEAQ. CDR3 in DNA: TGTGCCAGCAGCACGCATGGGTCTTGGGATCTGAACACCGGGGAGCTGTTTTTT. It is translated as CASSTHGSWDLNTGELFF. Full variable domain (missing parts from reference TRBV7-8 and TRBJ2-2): GAGVSQSPRYKVAKRGQDVALRCDPISGHVSLFWYQQALGQGPEFLTYFQNEAQLDKSGLPSDRFFAERPEGSVSTLKIQRTQQEDSAVYLCASSTHGSWDLNTGELFFGEGSRLTVL.

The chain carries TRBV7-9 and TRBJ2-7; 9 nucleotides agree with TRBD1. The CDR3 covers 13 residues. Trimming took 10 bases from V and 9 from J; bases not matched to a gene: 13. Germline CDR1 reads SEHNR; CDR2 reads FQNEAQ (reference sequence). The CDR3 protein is CATSDRGYGGQYF. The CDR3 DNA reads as TGTGCCACCTCGGACAGGGGTTATGGAGGGCAGTACTTC.

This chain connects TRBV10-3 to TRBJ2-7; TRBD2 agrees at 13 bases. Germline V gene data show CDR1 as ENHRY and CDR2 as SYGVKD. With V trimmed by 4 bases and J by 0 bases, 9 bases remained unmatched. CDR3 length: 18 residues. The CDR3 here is CAISGGGTSGRASYEQYF. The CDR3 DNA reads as TGTGCCATCAGTGGCGGGGGTACTAGCGGGAGGGCCTCCTACGAGCAGTACTTC.

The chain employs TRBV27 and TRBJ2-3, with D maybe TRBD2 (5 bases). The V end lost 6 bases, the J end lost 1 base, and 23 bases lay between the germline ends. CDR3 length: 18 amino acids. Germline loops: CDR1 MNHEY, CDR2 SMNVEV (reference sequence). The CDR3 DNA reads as TGTGCCAGCAGCCCAACCCCCCCTAGCACTATGGGCACAGATACGCAGTATTTT. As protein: CASSPTPPSTMGTDTQYF.

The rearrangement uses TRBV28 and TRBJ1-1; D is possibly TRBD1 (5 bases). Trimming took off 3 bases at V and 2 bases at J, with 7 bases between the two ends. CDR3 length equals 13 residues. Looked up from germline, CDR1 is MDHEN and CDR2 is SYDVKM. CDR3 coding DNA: TGTGCCAGCAGTTTTGGGGCTAACACTGAAGCTTTCTTT. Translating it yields CASSFGANTEAFF.

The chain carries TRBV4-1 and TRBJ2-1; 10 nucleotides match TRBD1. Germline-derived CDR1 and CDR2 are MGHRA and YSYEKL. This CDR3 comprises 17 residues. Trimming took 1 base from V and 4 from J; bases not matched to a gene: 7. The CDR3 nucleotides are TGCGCCAGCAGCCAAGGCCCGAGACAGGGGGCATACAATGAGCAGTTCTTC. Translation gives CASSQGPRQGAYNEQFF.

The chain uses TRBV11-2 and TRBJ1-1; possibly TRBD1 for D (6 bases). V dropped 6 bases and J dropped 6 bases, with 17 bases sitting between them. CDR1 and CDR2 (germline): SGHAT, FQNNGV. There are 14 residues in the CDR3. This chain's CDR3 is CASRLIQGVSEAFF. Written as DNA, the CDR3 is TGTGCCAGCAGACTTATACAGGGTGTATCTGAAGCTTTCTTT.

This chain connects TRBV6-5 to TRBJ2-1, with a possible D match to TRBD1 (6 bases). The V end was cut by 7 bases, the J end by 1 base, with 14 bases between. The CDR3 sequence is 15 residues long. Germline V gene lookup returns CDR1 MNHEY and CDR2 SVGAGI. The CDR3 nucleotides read TGTGCCAGCACCGTCAGGGGCAGTTCCTACAATGAGCAGTTCTTC. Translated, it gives CASTVRGSSYNEQFF.